This TCR beta chain was retrieved from a study of cytotoxic CD8 clonotypes in ibrutinib-treated CLL. About the research overall: Response sampling took place at median 12 months of treatment, range 6 to 36. Study results and caveats: Under treatment, the uncommon public clonotypes either contracted or remained stable.

Comment on this clone: Its target is unknown.

This table comes from immunoSEQ multiplex PCR, and its TCRdb copy is limited to in-frame clones, with some not included. The sample records approximately 130,000 clones, about 85% being singletons. This CDR3 is built from 19 residues. Trimming took 6 bases from V and 2 from J; bases not matched to a gene: 20. Germline-derived CDR1 and CDR2 are SGHRS and YFSETQ. The receptor's source is a human donor with chronic lymphocytic leukemia. The gene calls are TRBV5-1 and TRBJ2-7; 10 bases fit TRBD1. The sequencing here drew on PBMCs, taken after 24 months of ibrutinib treatment. The CDR3 DNA sequence: TGCGCCAGCACCCCGTCGACAGGGGGCGCGAGGGGAGGGACCTACGAGCAGTACTTC. Its translation: CASTPSTGGARGGTYEQYF.